Included here is one T cell receptor beta chain sequence, with context. The clone's antigen remains unknown. Base quality data are lacking; no much larger clone is found one base away. Trimming removed 7 bases from V and 4 bases from J; the gene matches leave 6 bases unexplained. CDR1 and CDR2 are drawn from the germline V gene: MNHEY, SVGEGT. The CDR3 numbers 13 residues from cysteine through phenylalanine. The sequence is cut down to CDR3 DNA, 39 bases in frame from base 1. Peripheral blood CD8+ and CD4+ T cells from healthy donors, Susac syndrome patients and multiple sclerosis patients were profiled using high-throughput TCR beta sequencing. The multiple sclerosis controls were treatment-naive patients who had stable or active relapsing-remitting disease and met the revised McDonald criteria. Bulk CD8+ and CD4+ T cells were purified by magnetic negative isolation, whereas CD8+ TEMRA cells were enriched by FACS. Blood was drawn into EDTA tubes, processed within 24 hours, and PBMCs were isolated by density gradient centrifugation. PBMCs intended for TCR sequencing were cryopreserved in liquid nitrogen and were subsequently thawed in a 37 degrees C water bath. Purity of sorted or isolated CD4+, CD8+ and CD8+ TEMRA cells was at least 90%.

RNA was extracted using the RNeasy kit, and roughly 0.45 to 1 microgram was reverse transcribed with random hexamers. TCR beta CDR3 regions were amplified with the immunoSEQ multiplex PCR assay covering 54 Vbeta and 13 Jbeta segments. PCR amplification bias was corrected by using a synthetic template baseline for primer optimization and computational correction. The paper's data handling went like this. Reads were annotated to V, D and J genes per IMGT and analyzed with immunoSEQ Analyzer, keeping only productive sequences. Clonality was computed as one minus Shannon entropy normalized by log2 of the number of productive unique sequences. For each patient and control, public and private clones were evaluated within the 100 most prevalent clones. Clones were defined as Susac-specific when absent from the healthy and MS cohorts, from some 1,100 published viral clones and from other ImmuneACCESS disease sequences. Clones were called with MiXCR by TCRdb after fastp trimmed the public reads at Q25, and only in-frame beta chains were retained. Every entry covers one CDR3 protein and lists the most common genes and DNA from its rows. TCRdb's processing, not the authors', yielded these V and J calls. Counted in this sample were 150,000 to 160,000 distinct CDR3 sequences; approximately 94% of them appeared once. Roughly 0.21% of the sample comes from the top ten.

This entry is derived from a study of CD8 T cells in Susac syndrome (dated 2019 in TCRdb). With regard to the full study: Whether CD8+ T cell activation and differentiation in Susac syndrome was antigen driven was tested using repertoire sequencing. Clonality of the CD8+ T cell repertoire was compared between more than 10 healthy donors, roughly 14 Susac syndrome patients and roughly 16 multiple sclerosis patients. The paper's findings and limits, for the study overall: The number of individuals in the TCR sequencing and HLA analysis was acknowledged as relatively small.

The sequencing input was CD8+ T cells from PBMCs. This receptor chain uses TRBV6-2 or TRBV6-3 and TRBJ2-5; TRBD2 aligns with 7 central bases. The sequence came from a human donor with multiple sclerosis. The nucleotide sequence is given as TGTGCCAGCACGGGGGGACCTGGAGAGACCCAGTACTTC. This sequence encodes CASTGGPGETQYF.